This TCR beta chain came from a study of T cell responses to AZD1222 COVID-19 vaccine. Study-level points and caveats: A mostly white British donor set with more females was recruited, and clonal diversity was possibly underestimated. Across the whole spike, CD4 TCRs peaked at regions 160-218 and 743-854. Among AZD1222 vaccinees, only six or seven were seropositive at baseline. Spike-specific TCR breadth and depth were elevated following two AZD1222 doses.

On this clone itself: Its antigen remains unknown.

Trimming took 6 bases from V and 0 from J, leaving 17 bases between them. Germline V gene lookup returns CDR1 SGHTA and CDR2 FQGNSA. This CDR3 is built from 16 residues. TCRdb's copy holds only in-frame clones and misses some; the assay was immunoSEQ multiplex PCR. Of about 88,000 clones listed, around 86% are singletons. The receptor was derived from an adult in good health. The rearrangement links TRBV7-2 to TRBJ1-1, with D possibly being TRBD1 (5 bases). The sample was peripheral blood, taken on day 0 of AZD1222 vaccination. The CDR3 is CASRTRGSSLNTEAFF. The CDR3 region has the DNA TGTGCCAGCAGGACAAGGGGCAGCTCCTTGAACACTGAAGCTTTCTTT.